This T cell receptor beta chain was documented in a study of patients and donors after allogeneic stem cell transplantation. This clonotype has ten or more counts. A junction boundary mismatches the germline segment, possibly from a read error. Each CDR3 protein is one row after TCRdb ran MiXCR on the RT-PCR reads. The table records 200,000 to 250,000 distinct CDR3 sequences, 13% to 15% of them present only once. From germline, CDR1 is MGHDK and CDR2 SYGVNS. This CDR3 comprises 11 residues. The chain carries TRBV25-1 and TRBJ2-7; no firm D call. The TCR sequence derives from a human donor who was either an allogeneic HSCT recipient or a stem cell or donor lymphocyte infusion donor (not recorded which). It is not recorded whose cells these are; they may come from a transplant donor. The sequenced material came from blood, either unsorted or a sorted T cell fraction (not recorded which). This CDR3 reads CASSGVNEQYF. Here the CDR3 DNA reads TGTGCCAGTAGTGGGGTAAACGAGCAGTACTTC.